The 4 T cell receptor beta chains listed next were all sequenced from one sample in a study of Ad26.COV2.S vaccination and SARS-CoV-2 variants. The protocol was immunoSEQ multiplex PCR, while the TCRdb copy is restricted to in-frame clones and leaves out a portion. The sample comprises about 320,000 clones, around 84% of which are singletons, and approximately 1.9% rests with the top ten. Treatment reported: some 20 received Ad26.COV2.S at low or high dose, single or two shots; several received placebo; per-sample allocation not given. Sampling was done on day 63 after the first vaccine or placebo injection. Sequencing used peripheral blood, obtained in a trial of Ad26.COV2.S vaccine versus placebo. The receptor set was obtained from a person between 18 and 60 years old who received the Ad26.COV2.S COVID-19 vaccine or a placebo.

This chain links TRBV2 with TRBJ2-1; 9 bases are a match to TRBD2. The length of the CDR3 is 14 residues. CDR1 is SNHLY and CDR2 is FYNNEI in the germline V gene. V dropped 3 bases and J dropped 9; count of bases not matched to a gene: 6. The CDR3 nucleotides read TGTGCCAGCAGTGAGCTAGCGGGGAGGGGTGAGCAGTTCTTC. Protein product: CASSELAGRGEQFF.

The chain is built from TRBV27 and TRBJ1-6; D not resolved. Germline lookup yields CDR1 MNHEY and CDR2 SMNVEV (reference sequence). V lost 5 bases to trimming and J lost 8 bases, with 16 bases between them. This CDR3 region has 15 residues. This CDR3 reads CASSTLSDVDSPLHF. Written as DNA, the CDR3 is TGTGCCAGCAGTACCCTGTCCGACGTGGATTCACCCCTCCACTTT.

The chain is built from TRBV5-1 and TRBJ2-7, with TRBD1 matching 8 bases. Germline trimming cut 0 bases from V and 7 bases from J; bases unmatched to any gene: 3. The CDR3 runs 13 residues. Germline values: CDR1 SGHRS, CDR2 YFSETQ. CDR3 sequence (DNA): TGCGCCAGCAGCTTGGGACAGGGGTTGGAGCAGTACTTC. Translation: CASSLGQGLEQYF. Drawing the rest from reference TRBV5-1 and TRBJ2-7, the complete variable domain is KAGVTQTPRYLIKTRGQQVTLSCSPISGHRSVSWYQQTPGQGLQFLFEYFSETQRNKGNFPGRFSGRQFSNSRSEMNVSTLELGDSALYLCASSLGQGLEQYFGPGTRLTVT.

The CDR3 spells CASSQRTGAYEQYF. The CDR3 DNA follows: TGTGCCAGCAGCCAACGAACAGGGGCCTACGAGCAGTACTTC. The V and J genes are TRBV7-2 and TRBJ2-7; 7 bases align to TRBD1. Trimming took 5 bases from V and 2 from J; bases not matched to a gene: 6. The CDR3 contains 14 residues. Germline V lookup: CDR1 SGHTA, CDR2 FQGNSA.